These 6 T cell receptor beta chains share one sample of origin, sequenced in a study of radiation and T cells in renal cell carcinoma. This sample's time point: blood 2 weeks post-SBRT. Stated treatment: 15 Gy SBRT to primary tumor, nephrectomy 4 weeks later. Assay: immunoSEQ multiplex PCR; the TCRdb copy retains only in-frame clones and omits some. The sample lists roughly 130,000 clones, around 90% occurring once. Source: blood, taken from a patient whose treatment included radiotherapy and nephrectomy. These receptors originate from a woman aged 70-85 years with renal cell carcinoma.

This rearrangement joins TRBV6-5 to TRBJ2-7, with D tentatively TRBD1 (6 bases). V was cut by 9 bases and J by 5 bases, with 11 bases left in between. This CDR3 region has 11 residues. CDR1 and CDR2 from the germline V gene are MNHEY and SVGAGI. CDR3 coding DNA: TGTGCCAGTGGACAGCCTCACGAGCAGTACTTC. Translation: CASGQPHEQYF.

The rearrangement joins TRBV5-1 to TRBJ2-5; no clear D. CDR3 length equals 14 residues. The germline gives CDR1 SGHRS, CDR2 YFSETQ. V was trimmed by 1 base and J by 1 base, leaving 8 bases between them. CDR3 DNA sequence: TGCGCCAGCAGCTTGTCGGGCAGCCAAGAGACCCAGTACTTC. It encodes CASSLSGSQETQYF.

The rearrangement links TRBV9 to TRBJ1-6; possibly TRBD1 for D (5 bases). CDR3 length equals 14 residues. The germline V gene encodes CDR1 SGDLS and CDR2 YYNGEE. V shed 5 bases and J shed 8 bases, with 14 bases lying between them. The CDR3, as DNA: TGTGCCAGCAGGGGGGGAGGACTTGATTCACCCCTCCACTTT. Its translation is CASRGGGLDSPLHF.

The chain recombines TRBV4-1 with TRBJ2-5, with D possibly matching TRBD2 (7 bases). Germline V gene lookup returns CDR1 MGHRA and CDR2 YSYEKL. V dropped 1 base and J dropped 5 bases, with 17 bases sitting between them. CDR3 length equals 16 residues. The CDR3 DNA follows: TGCGCCAGCAGCCAAGGATGGGGGGGCGAGGAGGAGACCCAGTACTTC. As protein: CASSQGWGGEEETQYF.

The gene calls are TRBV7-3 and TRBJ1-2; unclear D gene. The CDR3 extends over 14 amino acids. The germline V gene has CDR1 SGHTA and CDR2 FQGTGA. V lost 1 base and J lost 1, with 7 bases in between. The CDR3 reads CASSLMGNNYGYTF. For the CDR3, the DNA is TGTGCCAGCAGCTTAATGGGCAATAACTATGGCTACACCTTC.

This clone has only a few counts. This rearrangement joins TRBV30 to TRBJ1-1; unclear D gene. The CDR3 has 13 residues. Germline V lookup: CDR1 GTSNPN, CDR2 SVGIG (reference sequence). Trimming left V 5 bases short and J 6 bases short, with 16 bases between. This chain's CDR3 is CAWAPDPGPEAFF. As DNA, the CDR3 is TGTGCCTGGGCCCCGGACCCGGGCCCTGAAGCTTTCTTT.